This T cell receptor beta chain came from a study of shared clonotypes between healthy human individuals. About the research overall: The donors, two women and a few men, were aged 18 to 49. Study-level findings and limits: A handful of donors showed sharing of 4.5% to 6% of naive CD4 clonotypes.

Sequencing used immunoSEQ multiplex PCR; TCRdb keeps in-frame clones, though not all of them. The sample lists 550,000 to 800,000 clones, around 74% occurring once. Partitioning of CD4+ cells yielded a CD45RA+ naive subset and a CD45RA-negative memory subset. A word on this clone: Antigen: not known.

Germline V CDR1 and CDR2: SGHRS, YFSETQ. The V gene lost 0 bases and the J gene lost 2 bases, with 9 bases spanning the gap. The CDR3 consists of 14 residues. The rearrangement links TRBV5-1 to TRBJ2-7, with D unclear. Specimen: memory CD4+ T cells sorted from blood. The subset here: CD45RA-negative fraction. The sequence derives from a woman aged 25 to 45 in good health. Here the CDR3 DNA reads TGCGCCAGCAGCTTGGGACTGTCTCCCTACGAGCAGTACTTC. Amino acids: CASSLGLSPYEQYF. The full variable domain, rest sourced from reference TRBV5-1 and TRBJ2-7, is KAGVTQTPRYLIKTRGQQVTLSCSPISGHRSVSWYQQTPGQGLQFLFEYFSETQRNKGNFPGRFSGRQFSNSRSEMNVSTLELGDSALYLCASSLGLSPYEQYFGPGTRLTVT.